The following is a T cell receptor beta chain sequence with its context. This sample is part of a study of blood T cell repertoires in COVID-19. Study as a whole: Samples representing acute and convalescent COVID-19 were sourced from the United States, Italy and Spain. PBMCs, B-cell-depleted T cells, or T cells were the source of the cDNA or gDNA that made up the material.

Source study methods: How many nucleated cells were present was estimated from reference gene primer amplification. Clones were sequenced by immunoSEQ multiplex PCR, and TCRdb holds only the in-frame ones, with some missing. V and J calls and clone size are those listed in that table; D and trimming were worked out from the DNA. Among under 250,000 clones listed, about 85% were seen once. V was trimmed by 2 bases and J by 2 bases, leaving 18 bases between them. Germline V gene sequence: CDR1 SGHDN, CDR2 FVKESK. This CDR3 region has 17 residues. This sequence joins TRBV14 and TRBJ1-1; tentative D call: TRBD1 (5 bases). Sequencing was performed on peripheral blood. The receptor comes from a woman older than 75 with acute or convalescent COVID-19. CDR3 amino acids: CASSQYGAGPFNTEAFF. The CDR3 DNA follows: TGTGCCAGCAGCCAATATGGGGCAGGGCCATTTAACACTGAAGCTTTCTTT.